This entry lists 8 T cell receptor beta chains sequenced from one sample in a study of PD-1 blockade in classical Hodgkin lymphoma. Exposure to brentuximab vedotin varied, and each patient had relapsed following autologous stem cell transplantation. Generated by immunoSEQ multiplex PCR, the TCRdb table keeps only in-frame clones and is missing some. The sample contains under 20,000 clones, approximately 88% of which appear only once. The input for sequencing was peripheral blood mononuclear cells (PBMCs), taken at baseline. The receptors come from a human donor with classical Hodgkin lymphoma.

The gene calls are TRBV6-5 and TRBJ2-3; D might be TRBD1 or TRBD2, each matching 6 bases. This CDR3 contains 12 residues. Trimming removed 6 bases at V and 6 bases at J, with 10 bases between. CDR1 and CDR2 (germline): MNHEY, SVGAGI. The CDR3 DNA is TGTGCCAGCAGCTCGGGGGCGGATACGCAGTATTTT. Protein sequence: CASSSGADTQYF.

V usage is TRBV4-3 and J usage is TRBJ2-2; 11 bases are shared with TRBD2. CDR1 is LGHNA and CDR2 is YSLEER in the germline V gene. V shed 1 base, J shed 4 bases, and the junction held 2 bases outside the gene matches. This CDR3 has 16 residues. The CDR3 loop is CASSQGLAGITGELFF. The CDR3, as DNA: TGCGCCAGCAGCCAAGGACTAGCGGGGATCACCGGGGAGCTGTTTTTT.

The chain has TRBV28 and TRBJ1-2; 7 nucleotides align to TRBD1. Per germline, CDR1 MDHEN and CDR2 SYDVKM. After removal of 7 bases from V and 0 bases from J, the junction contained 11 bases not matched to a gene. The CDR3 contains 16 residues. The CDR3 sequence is CASNPLGDSSNYGYTF. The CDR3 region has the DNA TGTGCCAGCAACCCCCTAGGGGACAGCTCTAACTATGGCTACACCTTC.

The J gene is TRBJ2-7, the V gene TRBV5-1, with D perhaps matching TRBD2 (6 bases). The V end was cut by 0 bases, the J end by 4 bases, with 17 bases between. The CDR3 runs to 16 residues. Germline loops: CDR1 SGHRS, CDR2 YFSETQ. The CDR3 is CASSLASGESQYEQYF. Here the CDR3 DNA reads TGCGCCAGCAGCTTGGCCTCGGGGGAGTCACAGTACGAGCAGTACTTC.

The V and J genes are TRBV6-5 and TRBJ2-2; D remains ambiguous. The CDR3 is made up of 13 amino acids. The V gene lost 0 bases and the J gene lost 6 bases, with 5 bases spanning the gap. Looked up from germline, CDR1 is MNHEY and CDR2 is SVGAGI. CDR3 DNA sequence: TGTGCCAGCAGTTACTCGTGGCCCGGGGAGCTGTTTTTT. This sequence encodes CASSYSWPGELFF.

As DNA, the CDR3 is TGCGCCAGCAGCCAAGATCTTGGGAGGGCCCTCGGCTACACCTTC. This sequence encodes CASSQDLGRALGYTF. The rearrangement joins TRBV4-1 to TRBJ1-2; D not resolved. Germline CDR1 is MGHRA and CDR2 is YSYEKL. The CDR3 has 15 amino acids. The V gene lost 0 bases and the J gene lost 8 bases, with 16 bases spanning the gap.

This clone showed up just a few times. The CDR3 coding sequence is TGTGCCAGCAGTGATATAGGACAGGGGGCTAATGAGCAGTTCTTC. Residues: CASSDIGQGANEQFF. This sequence joins TRBV2 and TRBJ2-1; the match to TRBD1 covers 11 bases. With 3 bases clipped from V and 7 bases from J, the junction kept 5 bases outside the gene matches. This CDR3 has 15 residues. The germline V gene has CDR1 SNHLY and CDR2 FYNNEI.

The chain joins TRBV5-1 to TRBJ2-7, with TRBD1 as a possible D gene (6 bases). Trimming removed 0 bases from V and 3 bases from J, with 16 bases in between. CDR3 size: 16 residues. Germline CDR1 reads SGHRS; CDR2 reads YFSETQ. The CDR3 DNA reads TGCGCCAGCAGCTTGGCTTCGGCAGGGGCTTACTACGAGCAGTACTTC. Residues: CASSLASAGAYYEQYF.